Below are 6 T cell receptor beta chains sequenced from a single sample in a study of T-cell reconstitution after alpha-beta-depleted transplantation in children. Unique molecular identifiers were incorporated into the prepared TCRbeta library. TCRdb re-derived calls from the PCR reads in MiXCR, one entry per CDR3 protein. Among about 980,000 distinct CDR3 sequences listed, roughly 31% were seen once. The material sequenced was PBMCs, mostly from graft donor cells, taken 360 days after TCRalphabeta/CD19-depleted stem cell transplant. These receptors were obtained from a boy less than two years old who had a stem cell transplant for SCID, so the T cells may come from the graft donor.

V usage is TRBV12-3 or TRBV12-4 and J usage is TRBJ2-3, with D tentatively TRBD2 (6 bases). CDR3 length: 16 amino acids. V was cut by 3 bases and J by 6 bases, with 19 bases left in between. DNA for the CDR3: TGTGCCAGCAGTTTTCCCTCCGCGGGGCCGGGGGATACGCAGTATTTT. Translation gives CASSFPSAGPGDTQYF.

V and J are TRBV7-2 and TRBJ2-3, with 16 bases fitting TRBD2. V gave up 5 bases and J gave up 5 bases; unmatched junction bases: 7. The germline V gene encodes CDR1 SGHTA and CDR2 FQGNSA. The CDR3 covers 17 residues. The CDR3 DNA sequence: TGTGCCAGCAGCACGGGACTAGCGGGGGGGCTGAGAGATACGCAGTATTTT. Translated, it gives CASSTGLAGGLRDTQYF.

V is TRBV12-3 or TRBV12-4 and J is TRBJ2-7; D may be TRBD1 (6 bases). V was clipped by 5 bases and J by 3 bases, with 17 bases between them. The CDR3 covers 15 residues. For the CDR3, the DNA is TGTGCCAGCAGTCCTTTGACAGGCGTCCGCTACGAGCAGTACTTC. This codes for CASSPLTGVRYEQYF.

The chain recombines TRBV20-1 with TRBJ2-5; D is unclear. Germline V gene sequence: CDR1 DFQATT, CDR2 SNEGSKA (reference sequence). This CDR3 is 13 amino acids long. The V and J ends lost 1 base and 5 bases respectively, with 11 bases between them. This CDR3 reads CSARVILRETQYF. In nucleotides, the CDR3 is TGCAGTGCTAGAGTGATTCTGCGGGAGACCCAGTACTTC.

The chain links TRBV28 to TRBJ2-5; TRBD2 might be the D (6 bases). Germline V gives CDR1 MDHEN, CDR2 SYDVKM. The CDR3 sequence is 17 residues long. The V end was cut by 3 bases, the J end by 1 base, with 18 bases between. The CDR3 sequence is CASSLAGVRGVQETQYF. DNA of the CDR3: TGTGCCAGCAGTTTGGCTGGGGTGCGGGGCGTCCAAGAGACCCAGTACTTC. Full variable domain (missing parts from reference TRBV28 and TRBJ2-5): DVKVTQSSRYLVKRTGEKVFLECVQDMDHENMFWYRQDPGLGLRLIYFSYDVKMKEKGDIPEGYSVSREKKERFSLILESASTNQTSMYLCASSLAGVRGVQETQYFGPGTRLLVL.

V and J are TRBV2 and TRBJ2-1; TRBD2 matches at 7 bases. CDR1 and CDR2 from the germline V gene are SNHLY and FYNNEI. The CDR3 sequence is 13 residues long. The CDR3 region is CVPGGESSNEQFF. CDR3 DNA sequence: TGTGTCCCGGGGGGTGAAAGCTCCAATGAGCAGTTCTTC.